These 10 T cell receptor beta chains share one sample of origin, sequenced in a study of molecular identifiers for immune sequencing clone quantification. TCRdb passed the PCR reads through MiXCR, listing each CDR3 protein once. The table lists about 640,000 distinct CDR3 sequences, about 20% of them singletons. Sequencing was done on a sample of naive CD8+ T cells from blood, with Jurkat cell RNA spiked in. Subset given: FACS-sorted CD8+CD4-CCR7+CD45RA+ naive T cells. These receptor sequences come from a human donor in good health. Some libraries in this study had Jurkat cell RNA spiked in.

In this sample, this clonotype turned up many times. V and J are TRBV29-1 and TRBJ2-2, with a tentative D call TRBD2 (6 bases). The germline V gene encodes CDR1 SQVTM and CDR2 ANQGSEA. V dropped 5 bases and J dropped 3 bases, with 7 bases sitting between them. The CDR3 totals 12 residues. The CDR3 loop is CSVWGDTGELFF. In DNA, the CDR3 is TGCAGCGTTTGGGGGGACACCGGGGAGCTGTTTTTT.

This clonotype was found many times. The chain recombines TRBV27 with TRBJ2-3; no firm D call. The CDR3 extends over 15 amino acids. Trimming took 6 bases from V and 0 from J, leaving 13 bases between them. Germline assignment: CDR1 MNHEY and CDR2 SMNVEV (reference sequence). The chain's CDR3 is CASRLPFPSTDTQYF. The CDR3 coding sequence is TGTGCCAGCAGGCTACCCTTTCCGAGCACAGATACGCAGTATTTT.

This clonotype was observed many times. The chain uses TRBV5-4 and TRBJ2-7, with D perhaps matching TRBD2 (5 bases). CDR1 is SGHNT and CDR2 is YYREEE in the germline V gene (reference sequence). The V and J ends lost 4 bases and 5 bases respectively, with 13 bases between them. This CDR3 is 13 amino acids long. The DNA of the CDR3 is TGTGCCAGCAGCCCGACGGACTTGGACGAGCAGTACTTC. This sequence encodes CASSPTDLDEQYF.

This clonotype has a handful of counts. The chain recombines TRBV7-9 with TRBJ1-3, with 9 bases identical to TRBD1. Losses at the gene ends were 4 bases for V and 0 bases for J; bases not matched to a gene: 13. CDR1 is SEHNR, CDR2 FQNEAQ, per germline (reference sequence). The CDR3 is 19 residues long. CDR3 bases: TGTGCCAGCAGCTACACAGGGGGCGAACTTCCAAGCTCTGGAAACACCATATATTTT. It codes for CASSYTGGELPSSGNTIYF.

On this clonotype: This may be a read error, as it is one base from a much larger clone. This chain uses TRBV7-6 with TRBJ2-5; TRBD2 aligns across 7 bases. Germline V gene sequence: CDR1 SGHVS, CDR2 FNYEAQ. The CDR3 sequence is 14 residues long. V lost 2 bases, J lost 7 bases, and 7 bases stayed unmatched. CDR3 nucleotide sequence: TGTGCCAGCAGCTTACTTGTACCGGGGGGGACCCAGTACTTC. Protein: CASSLLVPGGTQYF.

This chain connects TRBV5-6 to TRBJ2-4, with D possibly called TRBD1 or TRBD2 (5 bases each). This CDR3 is 15 amino acids long. With 0 bases removed from V and 1 base from J, the gap between germline ends came to 8 bases. Germline V lookup: CDR1 SGHDT, CDR2 YYEEEE. The CDR3 bases are TGTGCCAGCAGCTTGGAAGGGGAGGCCAAAAACATTCAGTACTTC. Its translation is CASSLEGEAKNIQYF.

This chain connects TRBV7-9 to TRBJ2-7; the match to TRBD1 covers 7 bases. Germline V gene data show CDR1 as SEHNR and CDR2 as FQNEAQ (reference sequence). J was trimmed by 5 bases and V by 5 bases; bases with no gene match: 6. The CDR3 is 13 amino acids. The CDR3: CASSPGQRHEQYF. The CDR3, as DNA: TGTGCCAGCAGCCCGGGACAGAGGCACGAGCAGTACTTC.

There are many counts of this clonotype. The chain is built from TRBV6-6 and TRBJ1-3; D is possibly TRBD1 (6 bases). The CDR3 totals 15 residues. Looked up from germline, CDR1 is MNHNY and CDR2 is SVGAGI (reference sequence). The V end was cut by 7 bases, the J end by 0 bases, with 13 bases between. CDR3 loop: CASTYMTGSGNTIYF. CDR3 in DNA: TGTGCCAGCACCTATATGACAGGCTCTGGAAACACCATATATTTT.

V usage is TRBV19 and J usage is TRBJ2-1, with D possibly being TRBD1 or TRBD2 (6 bases each). Germline lookup yields CDR1 LNHDA and CDR2 SQIVND (reference sequence). The length of the CDR3 is 15 residues. The ends were cut back, 5 bases at V and 4 bases at J, with 15 bases in the middle. The CDR3 DNA reads as TGTGCCAGTAGTCTTTCGGGGGCCGAGTACAATGAGCAGTTCTTC. Amino acids: CASSLSGAEYNEQFF.

Many counts were recorded for this clonotype. The V call is TRBV28, the J call TRBJ2-1; D gene ambiguous. The CDR3 consists of 14 residues. Trimming stripped 7 bases from V and 3 bases from J, with 13 bases between. Germline V gives CDR1 MDHEN, CDR2 SYDVKM. The CDR3 reads CASKPDTYYNEQFF. The CDR3 coding sequence is TGTGCCAGCAAACCCGACACTTACTACAATGAGCAGTTCTTC.